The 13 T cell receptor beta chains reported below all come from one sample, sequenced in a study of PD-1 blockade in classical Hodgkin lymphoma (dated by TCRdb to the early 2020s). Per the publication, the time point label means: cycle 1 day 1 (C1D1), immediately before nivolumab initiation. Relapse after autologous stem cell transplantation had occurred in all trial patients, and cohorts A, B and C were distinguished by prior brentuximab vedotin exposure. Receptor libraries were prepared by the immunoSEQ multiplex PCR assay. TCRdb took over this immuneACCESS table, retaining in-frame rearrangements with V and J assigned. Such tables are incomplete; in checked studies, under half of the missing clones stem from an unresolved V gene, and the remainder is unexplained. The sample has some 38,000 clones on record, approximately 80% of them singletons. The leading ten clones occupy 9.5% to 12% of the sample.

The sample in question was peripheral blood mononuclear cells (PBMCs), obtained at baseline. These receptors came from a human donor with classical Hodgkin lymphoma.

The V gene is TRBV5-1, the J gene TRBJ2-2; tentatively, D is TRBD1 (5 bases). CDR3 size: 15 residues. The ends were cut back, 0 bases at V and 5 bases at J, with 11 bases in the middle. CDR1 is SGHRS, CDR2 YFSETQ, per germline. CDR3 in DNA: TGCGCCAGCAGCTTGGTTTCGCAGGGTACCGGGGAGCTGTTTTTT. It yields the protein CASSLVSQGTGELFF. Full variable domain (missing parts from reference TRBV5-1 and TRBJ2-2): KAGVTQTPRYLIKTRGQQVTLSCSPISGHRSVSWYQQTPGQGLQFLFEYFSETQRNKGNFPGRFSGRQFSNSRSEMNVSTLELGDSALYLCASSLVSQGTGELFFGEGSRLTVL.

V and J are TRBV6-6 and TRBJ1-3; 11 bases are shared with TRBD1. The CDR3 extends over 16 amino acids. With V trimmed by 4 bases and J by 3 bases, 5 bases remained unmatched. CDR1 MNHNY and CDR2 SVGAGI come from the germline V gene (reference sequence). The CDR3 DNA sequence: TGTGCCAGCAGTTCGGGGGACAGGGGGAATGGAAACACCATATATTTT. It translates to CASSSGDRGNGNTIYF.

For the CDR3, the DNA is TGTGCCAGTAGCCGGACCGGGACAGTGATCAACGAGCAGTACTTC. It encodes CASSRTGTVINEQYF. This chain joins TRBV19 and TRBJ2-7; 7 bases line up with TRBD1. The CDR3 has 15 amino acids. V lost 6 bases and J lost 5; bases outside the gene matches: 13. CDR1 is LNHDA, CDR2 SQIVND, per germline (reference sequence).

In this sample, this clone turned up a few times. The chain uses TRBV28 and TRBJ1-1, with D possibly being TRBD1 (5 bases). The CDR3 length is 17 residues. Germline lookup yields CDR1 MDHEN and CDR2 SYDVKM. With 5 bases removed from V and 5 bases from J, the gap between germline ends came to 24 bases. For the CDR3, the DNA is TGTGCCAGCAGTCAAAACACCGCCTCCTACGGGGGGACTGAAGCTTTCTTT. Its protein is CASSQNTASYGGTEAFF.

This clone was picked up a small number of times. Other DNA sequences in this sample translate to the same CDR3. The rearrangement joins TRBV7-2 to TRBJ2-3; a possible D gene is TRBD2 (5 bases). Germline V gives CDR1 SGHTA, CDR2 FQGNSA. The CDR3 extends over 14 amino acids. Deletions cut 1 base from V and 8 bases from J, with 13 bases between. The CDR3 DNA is TGTGCCAGCAGCTTAGGGCTGCTAGCAGGTACGCAGTATTTT. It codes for CASSLGLLAGTQYF.

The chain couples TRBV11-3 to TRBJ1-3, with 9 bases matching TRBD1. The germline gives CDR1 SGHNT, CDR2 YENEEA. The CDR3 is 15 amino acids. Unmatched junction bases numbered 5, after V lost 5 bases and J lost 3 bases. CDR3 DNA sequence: TGTGCCAGCAGCCCTGGGACAGGGATTGGAAACACCATATATTTT. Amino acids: CASSPGTGIGNTIYF.

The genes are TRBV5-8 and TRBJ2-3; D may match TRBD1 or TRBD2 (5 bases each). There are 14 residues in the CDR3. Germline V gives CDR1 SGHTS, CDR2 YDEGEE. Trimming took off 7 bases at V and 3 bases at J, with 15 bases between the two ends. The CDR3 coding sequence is TGTGCCAGCCTGAACCGGGACGAAACAGATACGCAGTATTTT. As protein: CASLNRDETDTQYF.

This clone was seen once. The DNA for the CDR3 is TGTGCCAGTAGCCCGGGACAGGGGAGGATTCAGCCCCAGCATTTT. This sequence encodes CASSPGQGRIQPQHF. The chain carries TRBV19 and TRBJ1-5, with 10 bases that match TRBD1. The junction had 8 bases not matched to a gene; V was cut back by 6 bases and J by 6 bases. This CDR3 contains 15 residues. Germline V CDR1 and CDR2: LNHDA, SQIVND (reference sequence).

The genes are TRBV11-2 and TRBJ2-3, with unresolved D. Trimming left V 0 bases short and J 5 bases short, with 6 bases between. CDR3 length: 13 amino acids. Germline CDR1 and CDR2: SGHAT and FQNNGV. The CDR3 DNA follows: TGTGCCAGCAGCTTAGATCGAGAAGATACGCAGTATTTT. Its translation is CASSLDREDTQYF.

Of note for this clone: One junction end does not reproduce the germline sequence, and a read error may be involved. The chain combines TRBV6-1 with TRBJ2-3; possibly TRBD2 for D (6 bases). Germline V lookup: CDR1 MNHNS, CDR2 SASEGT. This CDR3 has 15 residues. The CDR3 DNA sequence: TGTGCTAGCACCATCGGGACTGAAGCCGGAGATACGCAGTATTTT. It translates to CASTIGTEAGDTQYF.

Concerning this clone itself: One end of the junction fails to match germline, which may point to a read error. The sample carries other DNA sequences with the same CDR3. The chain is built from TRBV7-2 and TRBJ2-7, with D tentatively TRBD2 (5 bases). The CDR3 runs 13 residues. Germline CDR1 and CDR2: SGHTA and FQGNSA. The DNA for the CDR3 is TGCGCCAGCAGCTTCGGACTTATCTACGAGCAGTACTTC. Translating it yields CASSFGLIYEQYF.

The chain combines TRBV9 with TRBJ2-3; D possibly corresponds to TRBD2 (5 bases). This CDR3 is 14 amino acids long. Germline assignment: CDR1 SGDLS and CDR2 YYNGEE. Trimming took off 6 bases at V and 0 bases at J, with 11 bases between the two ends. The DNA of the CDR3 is TGTGCCAGCACGTTTGGACTGAGCACAGATACGCAGTATTTT. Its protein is CASTFGLSTDTQYF.

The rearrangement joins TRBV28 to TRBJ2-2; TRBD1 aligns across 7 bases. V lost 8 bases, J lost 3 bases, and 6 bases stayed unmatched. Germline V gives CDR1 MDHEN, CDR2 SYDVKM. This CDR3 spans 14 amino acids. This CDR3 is CASGLGTDTGELFF. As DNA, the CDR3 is TGTGCCAGCGGGTTAGGGACAGACACCGGGGAGCTGTTTTTT.